This T cell receptor (beta chain) emerged from a study of metastatic and nonmetastatic thyroid tumors. Across the study: Comparative analysis of repertoires was undertaken across blood and tumor or nodule tissue obtained from malignant and benign thyroid patients. Overall study results and limits: Within blood and tumor, benign nodules reportedly had significantly lower TCR beta diversity than malignant thyroid tumors did.

Study processing details: A papillary thyroid cancer distant-metastasis classifier was built from CDR3 differences across clinicopathological groups. TCRdb re-analyzed the PCR reads using MiXCR. The V and J calls were determined by TCRdb, not by the authors. The repertoire holds around 41,000 clones, with 25% to 30% as singletons. This clone was found many times. What it binds is not known. Thyroid surgery took place with no prior treatment in any patient. This receptor was obtained from a male donor with papillary thyroid cancer or a benign thyroid nodule (not recorded which). Some clones in this sample may be carry-over from other donors' samples. The specimen sequenced was blood.

The CDR3 sequence is CASSLAPQGQPQHF. The CDR3 region has the DNA TGTGCCAGCAGTTTGGCCCCCCAAGGGCAGCCCCAGCATTTT. The chain links TRBV27 to TRBJ1-5; D uncertain. Germline CDR1 MNHEY, CDR2 SMNVEV (reference sequence). This CDR3 comprises 14 residues. Trimming removed 3 bases at V and 7 bases at J, with 13 bases between.